These 8 T cell receptor beta chains originate from one sample sequenced in a study of neurological immune-mediated disorders. TCRdb passed the 5' RACE reads through MiXCR, listing each CDR3 protein once. The table has 30,000 to 45,000 distinct CDR3 sequences, around 5% seen once. Sequencing was carried out using CD4+ T cells from blood. These TCRs come from a young man in good health.

This clonotype appeared many times. CDR3 in DNA: TGTGCCAGCGTTCTGGGGGGAGGAAACACTGAAGCTTTCTTT. Translating gives CASVLGGGNTEAFF. The chain combines TRBV11-1 with TRBJ1-1, with D perhaps TRBD1 (5 bases). The CDR3 length is 14 residues. Deletions cut 8 bases from V and 2 bases from J, with 15 bases between. Germline V gene sequence: CDR1 SGHAT, CDR2 FQDESV (reference sequence).

This clonotype was counted ten times or more. V gene TRBV11-2 combines with J gene TRBJ1-2; D not certain. The CDR3 runs to 11 residues. Germline lookup yields CDR1 SGHAT and CDR2 FQNNGV. Trimming took 5 bases from V and 8 from J, leaving 9 bases between them. The CDR3 sequence: CASSVQYGYTF. The CDR3 DNA follows: TGTGCCAGCAGCGTACAGTACGGCTACACCTTC. The whole variable domain, filled in from reference TRBV11-2 and TRBJ1-2, reads EAGVAQSPRYKIIEKRQSVAFWCNPISGHATLYWYQQILGQGPKLLIQFQNNGVVDDSQLPKDRFSAERLKGVDSTLKIQPAKLEDSAVYLCASSVQYGYTFGSGTRLTVV.

This clonotype was seen many times. The chain joins TRBV6-2 or TRBV6-3 to TRBJ1-1, with 8 bases that match TRBD1. There are 12 residues in the CDR3. V shed 6 bases, J shed 9 bases, and the junction held 6 bases outside the gene matches. From germline, CDR1 is MNHEY and CDR2 SVGEGT. For the CDR3, the DNA is TGTGCCAGCAGCAAGACAGGGGCCCAAGCTTTCTTT. Translation gives CASSKTGAQAFF.

This clonotype was recorded many times. This chain links TRBV15 with TRBJ1-1; D is ambiguous. CDR3 length: 13 residues. Germline values: CDR1 LNHNV, CDR2 YYDKDF (reference sequence). V gave up 0 bases and J gave up 5 bases, with 7 bases separating them. CDR3 amino acids: CATSRDLGTEAFF. The CDR3 DNA is TGTGCCACCAGCAGAGATTTGGGGACTGAAGCTTTCTTT.

The chain recombines TRBV5-1 with TRBJ2-7, with D maybe TRBD1 (6 bases). The CDR3 loop spans 14 amino acids. Trimming cost V 4 bases and J 5 bases, with 16 bases left between them. Germline CDR1 and CDR2: SGHRS and YFSETQ. The CDR3 DNA reads TGCGCCAGCAGCGACCGCACAGGGCCGAACGAGCAGTACTTC. It is translated as CASSDRTGPNEQYF.

This clonotype was recorded many times. This chain joins TRBV5-1 and TRBJ2-1; 11 nucleotides align to TRBD2. Germline lookup yields CDR1 SGHRS and CDR2 YFSETQ. The V and J ends lost 0 bases and 7 bases, in that order; junction bases with no gene match: 6. The CDR3 consists of 16 residues. The CDR3 DNA reads TGCGCCAGCAGCTTGGGCGCTAGCGGGGGGTATAATGAGCAGTTCTTC. This gives the protein CASSLGASGGYNEQFF.

This clonotype came up many times. This chain joins TRBV5-1 and TRBJ2-1, with a possible D match to TRBD1 (6 bases). CDR1 is SGHRS and CDR2 is YFSETQ in the germline V gene. The ends were cut back, 3 bases at V and 7 bases at J, with 17 bases in the middle. This CDR3 has 15 residues. The CDR3 coding sequence is TGCGCCAGCAGCTCAACAGGGCCCGGTTTGAATGAGCAGTTCTTC. Its translation is CASSSTGPGLNEQFF.

This clonotype has at least ten counts. The chain combines TRBV6-6 with TRBJ1-2, with D hard to call. CDR1 and CDR2 (germline): MNHNY, SVGAGI (reference sequence). The CDR3 length is 13 residues. V was clipped by 6 bases and J by 3 bases, with 11 bases between them. The CDR3 DNA reads as TGTGCCAGCAGCCCGCAGAGAGACTATGGCTACACCTTC. This translates into CASSPQRDYGYTF.